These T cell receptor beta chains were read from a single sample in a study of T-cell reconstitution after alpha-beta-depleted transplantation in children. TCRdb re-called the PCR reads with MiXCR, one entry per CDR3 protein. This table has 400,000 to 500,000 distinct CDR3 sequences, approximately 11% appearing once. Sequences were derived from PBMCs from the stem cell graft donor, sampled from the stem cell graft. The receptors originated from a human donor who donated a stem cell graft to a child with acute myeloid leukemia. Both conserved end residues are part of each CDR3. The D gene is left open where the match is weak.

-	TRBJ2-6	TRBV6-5	CASSYGMAGANVLTF
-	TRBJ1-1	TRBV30	CAWSVRRQNTEAFF
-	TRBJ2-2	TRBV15	CPTSRDRGGELFF
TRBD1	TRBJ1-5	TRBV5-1	CASSQGTGENQPQHF
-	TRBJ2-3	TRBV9	CASSVVGEVTDTQYF
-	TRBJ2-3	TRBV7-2	CASSFTGTDTQYF
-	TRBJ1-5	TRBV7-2	CASSPYGDQPQHF
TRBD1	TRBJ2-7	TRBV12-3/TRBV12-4	CASSSWDSSSYEQYF
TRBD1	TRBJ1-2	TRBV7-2	CASSSTSDRFNGYTF
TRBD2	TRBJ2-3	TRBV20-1	CSARVASGRPDTQYF
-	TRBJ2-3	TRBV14	CASSQANWGVGTDTQYF
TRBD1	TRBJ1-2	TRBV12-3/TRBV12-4	CASSQRAGQDNYGYTF
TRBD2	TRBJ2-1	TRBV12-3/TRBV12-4	CASRGTSGTYNEQFF
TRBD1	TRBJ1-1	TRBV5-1	CASSRQGQNTEAFF
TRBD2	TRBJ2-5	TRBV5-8	CASSFGTSGRWQETQYF
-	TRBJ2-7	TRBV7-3	CASSPEGHAYEQYF
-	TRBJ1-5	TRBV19	CASSTQGGGNQPQHF
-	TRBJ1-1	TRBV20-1	CSARQGWGTEAFF
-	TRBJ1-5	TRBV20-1	CSALADSNQPQHF
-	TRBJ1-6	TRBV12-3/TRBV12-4	CASSFYNSPLHF
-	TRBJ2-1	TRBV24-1	CATSDTTGTASSYNEQFF
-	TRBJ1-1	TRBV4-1	CASSPIGRNMNTEAFF
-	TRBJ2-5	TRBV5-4	CASSLLQGYQETQYF
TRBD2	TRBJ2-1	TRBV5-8	CASSLSGLAGTYNEQFF
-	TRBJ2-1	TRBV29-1	CSVDRTGPYNEQFF
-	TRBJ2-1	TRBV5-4	CASSLILAAYNEQFF
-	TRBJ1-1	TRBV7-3	CASSLRGQETEAFF